This T cell receptor beta chain was captured in a study of OX40 agonist ivuxolimab in advanced cancers. Across the study: An anti-OX40 (CD134) antibody with agonistic activity, ivuxolimab, was administered to patients. Study findings and constraints: A proportion of nonresponders additionally exhibited low normalized T-cell clonal expansion.

Only in-frame clones appear in the TCRdb table, and some are missing; sequencing was by immunoSEQ multiplex PCR. The sample shows roughly 80,000 clones, around 86% of them seen only once. The CDR3 extends over 16 amino acids. Trimming removed 5 bases from V and 2 bases from J; junction bases left unmatched: 7. Germline CDR1 is LNHDA and CDR2 is SQIVND (reference sequence). Worth noting for this clone: Antigen: not known.

This sequence joins TRBV19 and TRBJ2-5; 11 positions match TRBD2. The sample consisted of CD4+ or CD8+ T cells sorted from blood, taken in a trial of the OX40 agonist ivuxolimab. This TCR was recovered from an adult with an advanced solid tumor such as melanoma, head and neck, liver or kidney cancer. In DNA form, the CDR3 reads TGTGCCAGTAGTCTGACGGCTAGCGGGGGGCAAGAGACCCAGTACTTC. It translates to CASSLTASGGQETQYF.